What follows is one T cell receptor (beta chain) and its context. The sample belongs to a study of blood T cell repertoires in COVID-19. In the study overall: Material from acute and convalescent COVID-19 was sourced from the United States, Italy and Spain. PBMCs, B-cell-depleted T cells, or T cells were the source of the cDNA or gDNA that made up the material.

This CDR3 is built from 13 residues. Germline CDR1 is SEHNR and CDR2 is FQNEAQ (reference sequence). Per the original methods: For nucleated cells, counts were estimated from reference gene primer amplification. Produced via immunoSEQ multiplex PCR; TCRdb's table is partial and in-frame only. The DNA was the basis for D and trimming; V, J and clone size are from that table. The table has fewer than 350,000 clones, 80% to 90% seen once. The chain joins TRBV7-9 to TRBJ1-6; D is perhaps TRBD1 (6 bases). The sample comprised peripheral blood. This clonotype was sampled from a middle-aged man with acute or convalescent COVID-19. CDR3 sequence: CAPRDTYNSPLHF. DNA of the CDR3: TGTGCTCCGAGGGACACCTATAATTCACCCCTCCACTTT.